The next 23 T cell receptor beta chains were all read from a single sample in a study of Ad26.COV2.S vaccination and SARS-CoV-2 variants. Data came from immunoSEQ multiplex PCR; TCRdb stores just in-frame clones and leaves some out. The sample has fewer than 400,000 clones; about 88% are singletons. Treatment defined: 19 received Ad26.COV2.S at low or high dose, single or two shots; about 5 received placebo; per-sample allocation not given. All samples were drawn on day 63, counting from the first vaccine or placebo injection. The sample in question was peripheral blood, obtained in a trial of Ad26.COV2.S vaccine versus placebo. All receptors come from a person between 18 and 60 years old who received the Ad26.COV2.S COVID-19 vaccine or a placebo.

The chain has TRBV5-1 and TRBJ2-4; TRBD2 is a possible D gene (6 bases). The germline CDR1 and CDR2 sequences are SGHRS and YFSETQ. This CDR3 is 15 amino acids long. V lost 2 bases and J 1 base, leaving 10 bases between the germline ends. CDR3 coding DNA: TGCGCCAGCAGCTTCCTCCGGGGGGCCAAAAACATTCAGTACTTC. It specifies CASSFLRGAKNIQYF.

The DNA of the CDR3 is TGTGCCAGCTCACCGGGGGCGAACACTGAAGCTTTCTTT. The encoded protein is CASSPGANTEAFF. The chain employs TRBV18 and TRBJ1-1; TRBD1 might be the D (6 bases). The germline gives CDR1 KGHSH, CDR2 LQKENI. The V and J ends lost 3 bases and 1 base respectively, with 6 bases between them. The CDR3 is made up of 13 amino acids.

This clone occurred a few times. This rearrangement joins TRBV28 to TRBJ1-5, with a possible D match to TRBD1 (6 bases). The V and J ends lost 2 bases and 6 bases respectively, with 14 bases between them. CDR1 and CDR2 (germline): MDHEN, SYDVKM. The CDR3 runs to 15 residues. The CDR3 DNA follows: TGTGCCAGCAGTTTAGGGACAAAGGGTAGTCAGCCCCAGCATTTT. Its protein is CASSLGTKGSQPQHF.

The CDR3 loop reads CASSRTAANEKLFF. DNA for the CDR3: TGTGCCAGCAGCCGGACAGCAGCTAATGAAAAACTGTTTTTT. The V gene is TRBV7-2, the J gene TRBJ1-4, with D tentatively TRBD1 (6 bases). The germline V gene encodes CDR1 SGHTA and CDR2 FQGNSA. This CDR3 region has 14 residues. V dropped 5 bases and J dropped 3 bases, with 10 bases sitting between them.

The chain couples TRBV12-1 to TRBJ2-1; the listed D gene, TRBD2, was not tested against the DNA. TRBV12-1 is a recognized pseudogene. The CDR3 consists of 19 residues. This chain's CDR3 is CASSLVGLAGGSSYNEQFF. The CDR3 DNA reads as TGTGCCAGCAGCTTAGTCGGTCTAGCGGGGGGTAGCTCCTACAATGAGCAGTTCTTC.

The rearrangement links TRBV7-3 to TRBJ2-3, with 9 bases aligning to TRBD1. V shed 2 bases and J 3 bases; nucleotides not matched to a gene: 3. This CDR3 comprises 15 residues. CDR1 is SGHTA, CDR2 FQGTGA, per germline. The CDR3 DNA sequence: TGTGCCAGCAGCTTAGGGACAGGGCCTACAGATACGCAGTATTTT. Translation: CASSLGTGPTDTQYF. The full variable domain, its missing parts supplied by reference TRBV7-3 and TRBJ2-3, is GAGVSQTPSNKVTEKGKYVELRCDPISGHTALYWYRQSLGQGPEFLIYFQGTGAADDSGLPNDRFFAVRPEGSVSTLKIQRTERGDSAVYLCASSLGTGPTDTQYFGPGTRLTVL.

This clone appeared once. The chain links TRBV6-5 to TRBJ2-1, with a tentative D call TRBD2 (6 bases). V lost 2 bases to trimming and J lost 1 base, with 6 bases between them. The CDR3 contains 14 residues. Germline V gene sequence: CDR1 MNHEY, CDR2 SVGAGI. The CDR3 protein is CASSYAGSYNEQFF. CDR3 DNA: TGTGCCAGCAGTTACGCGGGATCCTACAATGAGCAGTTCTTC.

The CDR3 coding sequence is TGTGCCTGGAGGGTGGCGGGGGCTGGCAATCAGCCCCAGCATTTT. It encodes CAWRVAGAGNQPQHF. This chain connects TRBV30 to TRBJ1-5; possibly TRBD1 for D (6 bases). With 3 bases removed from V and 2 bases from J, the gap between germline ends came to 14 bases. This CDR3 region has 15 residues. Germline-derived CDR1 and CDR2 are GTSNPN and SVGIG (reference sequence).

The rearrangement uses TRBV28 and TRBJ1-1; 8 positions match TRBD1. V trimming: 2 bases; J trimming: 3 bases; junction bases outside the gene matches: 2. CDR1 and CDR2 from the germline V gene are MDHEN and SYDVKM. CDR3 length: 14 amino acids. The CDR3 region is CASSLGQGYTEAFF. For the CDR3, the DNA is TGTGCCAGCAGTTTAGGACAGGGCTACACTGAAGCTTTCTTT.

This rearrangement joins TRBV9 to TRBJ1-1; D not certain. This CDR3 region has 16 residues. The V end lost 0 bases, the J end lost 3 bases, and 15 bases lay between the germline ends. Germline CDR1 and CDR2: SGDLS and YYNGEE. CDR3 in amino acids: CASSVEGRATDTEAFF. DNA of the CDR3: TGTGCCAGCAGCGTAGAGGGCAGAGCTACCGACACTGAAGCTTTCTTT.

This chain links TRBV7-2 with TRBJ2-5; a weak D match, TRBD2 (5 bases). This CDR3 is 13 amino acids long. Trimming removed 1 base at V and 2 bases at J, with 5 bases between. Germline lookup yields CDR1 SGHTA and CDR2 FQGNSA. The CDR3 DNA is TGTGCCAGCAGCTTAGGGACTCAAGAGACCCAGTACTTC. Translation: CASSLGTQETQYF.

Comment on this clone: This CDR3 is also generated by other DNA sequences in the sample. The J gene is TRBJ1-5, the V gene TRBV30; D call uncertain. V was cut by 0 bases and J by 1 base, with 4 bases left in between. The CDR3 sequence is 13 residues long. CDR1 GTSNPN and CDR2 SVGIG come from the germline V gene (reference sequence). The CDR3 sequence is CAWSVDSNQPQHF. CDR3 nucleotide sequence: TGTGCCTGGAGTGTAGACAGCAATCAGCCCCAGCATTTT.

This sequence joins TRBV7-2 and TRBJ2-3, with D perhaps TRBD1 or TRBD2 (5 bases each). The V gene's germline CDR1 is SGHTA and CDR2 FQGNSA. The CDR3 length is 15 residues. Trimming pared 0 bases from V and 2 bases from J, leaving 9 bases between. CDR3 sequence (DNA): TGTGCCAGCAGCTTAGCGCGAGGGACCACAGATACGCAGTATTTT. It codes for CASSLARGTTDTQYF. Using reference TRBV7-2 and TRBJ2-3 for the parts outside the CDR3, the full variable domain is GAGVSQSPSNKVTEKGKDVELRCDPISGHTALYWYRQSLGQGLEFLIYFQGNSAPDKSGLPSDRFSAERTGGSVSTLTIQRTQQEDSAVYLCASSLARGTTDTQYFGPGTRLTVL.

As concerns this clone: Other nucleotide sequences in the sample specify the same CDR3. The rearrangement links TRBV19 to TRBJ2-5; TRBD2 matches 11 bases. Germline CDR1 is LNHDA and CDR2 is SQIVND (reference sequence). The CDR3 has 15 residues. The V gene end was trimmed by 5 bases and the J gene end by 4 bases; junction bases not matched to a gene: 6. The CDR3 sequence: CASSLAGGPRETQYF. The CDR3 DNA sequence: TGTGCCAGTAGTTTAGCGGGAGGGCCACGAGAGACCCAGTACTTC.

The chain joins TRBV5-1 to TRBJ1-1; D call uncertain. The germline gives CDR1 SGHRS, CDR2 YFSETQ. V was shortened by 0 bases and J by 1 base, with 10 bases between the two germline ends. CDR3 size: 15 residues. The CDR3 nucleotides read TGCGCCAGCAGCTTGGTGGGTGGGAGGAACACTGAAGCTTTCTTT. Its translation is CASSLVGGRNTEAFF. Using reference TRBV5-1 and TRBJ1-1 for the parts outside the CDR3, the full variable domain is KAGVTQTPRYLIKTRGQQVTLSCSPISGHRSVSWYQQTPGQGLQFLFEYFSETQRNKGNFPGRFSGRQFSNSRSEMNVSTLELGDSALYLCASSLVGGRNTEAFFGQGTRLTVV.

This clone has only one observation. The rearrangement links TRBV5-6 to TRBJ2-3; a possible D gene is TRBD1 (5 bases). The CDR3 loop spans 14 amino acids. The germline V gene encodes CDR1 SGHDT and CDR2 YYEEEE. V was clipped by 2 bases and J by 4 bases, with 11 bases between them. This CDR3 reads CASSFLEGADTQYF. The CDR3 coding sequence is TGTGCCAGCAGCTTTTTGGAAGGGGCAGATACGCAGTATTTT.

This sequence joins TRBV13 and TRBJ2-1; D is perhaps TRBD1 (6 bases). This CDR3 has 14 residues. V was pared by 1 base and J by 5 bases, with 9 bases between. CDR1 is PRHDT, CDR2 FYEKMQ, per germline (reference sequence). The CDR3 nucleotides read TGTGCCAGCAGCTTAGACAGGGTCAACAATGAGCAGTTCTTC. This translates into CASSLDRVNNEQFF.

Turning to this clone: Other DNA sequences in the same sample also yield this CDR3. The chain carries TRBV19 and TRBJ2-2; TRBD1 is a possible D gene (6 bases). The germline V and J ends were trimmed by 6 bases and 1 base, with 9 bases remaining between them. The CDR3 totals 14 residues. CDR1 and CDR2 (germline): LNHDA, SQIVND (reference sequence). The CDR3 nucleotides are TGTGCCAGTAGCTCGGGACAGAACACCGGGGAGCTGTTTTTT. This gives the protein CASSSGQNTGELFF.

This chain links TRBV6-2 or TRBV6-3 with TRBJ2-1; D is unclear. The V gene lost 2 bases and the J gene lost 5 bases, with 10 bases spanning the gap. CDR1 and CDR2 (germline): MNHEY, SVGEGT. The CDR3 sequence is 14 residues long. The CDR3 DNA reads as TGTGCCAGCAGTTACGCGTCGGGTCACAATGAGCAGTTCTTC. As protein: CASSYASGHNEQFF.

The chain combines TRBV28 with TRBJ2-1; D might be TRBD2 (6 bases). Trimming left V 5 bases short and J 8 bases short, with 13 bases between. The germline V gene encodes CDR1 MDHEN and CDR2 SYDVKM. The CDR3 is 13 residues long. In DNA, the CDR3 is TGTGCCAGCAGTCCCCCTAGCGCCCATGAGCAGTTCTTC. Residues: CASSPPSAHEQFF.

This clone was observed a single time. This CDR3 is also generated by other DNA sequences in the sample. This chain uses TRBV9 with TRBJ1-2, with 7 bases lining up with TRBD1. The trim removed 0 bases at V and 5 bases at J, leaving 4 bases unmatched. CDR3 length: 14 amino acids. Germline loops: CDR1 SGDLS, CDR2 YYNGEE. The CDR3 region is CASSVGQGTYGYTF. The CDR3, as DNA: TGTGCCAGCAGCGTAGGACAGGGAACTTATGGCTACACCTTC.

For the CDR3, the DNA is TGTGCCAGCAGCGGACAGTTTAATGAGCAGTTCTTC. Translated, it gives CASSGQFNEQFF. The rearrangement uses TRBV28 and TRBJ2-1; D possibly corresponds to TRBD1 (6 bases). Germline CDR1 reads MDHEN; CDR2 reads SYDVKM. Trimming left V 6 bases short and J 7 bases short, with 10 bases between. This CDR3 contains 12 residues. The full variable domain, its missing parts supplied by reference TRBV28 and TRBJ2-1, is DVKVTQSSRYLVKRTGEKVFLECVQDMDHENMFWYRQDPGLGLRLIYFSYDVKMKEKGDIPEGYSVSREKKERFSLILESASTNQTSMYLCASSGQFNEQFFGPGTRLTVL.

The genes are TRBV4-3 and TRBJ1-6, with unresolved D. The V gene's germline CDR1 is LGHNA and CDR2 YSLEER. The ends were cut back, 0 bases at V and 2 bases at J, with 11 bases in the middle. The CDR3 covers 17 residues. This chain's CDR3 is CASSQDSRRTYNSPLHF. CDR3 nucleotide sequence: TGCGCCAGCAGCCAAGATTCTAGACGAACCTATAATTCACCCCTCCACTTT.